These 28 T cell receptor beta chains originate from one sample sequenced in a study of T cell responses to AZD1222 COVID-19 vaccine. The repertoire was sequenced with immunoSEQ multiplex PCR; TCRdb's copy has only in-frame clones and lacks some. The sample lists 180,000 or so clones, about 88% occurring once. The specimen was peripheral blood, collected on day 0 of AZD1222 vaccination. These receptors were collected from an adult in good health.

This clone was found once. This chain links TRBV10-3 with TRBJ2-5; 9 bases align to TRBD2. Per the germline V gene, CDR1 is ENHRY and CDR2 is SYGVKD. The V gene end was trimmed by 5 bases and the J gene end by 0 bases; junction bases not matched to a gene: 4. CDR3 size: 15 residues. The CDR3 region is CAISSSGTYQETQYF. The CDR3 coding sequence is TGTGCCATCAGTTCTAGCGGGACGTACCAAGAGACCCAGTACTTC.

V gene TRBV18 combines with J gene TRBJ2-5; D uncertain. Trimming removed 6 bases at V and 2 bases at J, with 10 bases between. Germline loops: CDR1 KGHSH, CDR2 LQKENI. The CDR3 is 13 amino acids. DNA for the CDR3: TGTGCCAGCTCCCCCAGTGTTCAAGAGACCCAGTACTTC. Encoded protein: CASSPSVQETQYF.

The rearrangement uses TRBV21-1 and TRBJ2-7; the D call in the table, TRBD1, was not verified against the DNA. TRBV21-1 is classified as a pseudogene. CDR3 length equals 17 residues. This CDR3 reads CASSKKRETGINYEQYV. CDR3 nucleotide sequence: TGTGCCAGCAGCAAAAAGAGGGAGACAGGGATAAACTACGAGCAGTACGTC.

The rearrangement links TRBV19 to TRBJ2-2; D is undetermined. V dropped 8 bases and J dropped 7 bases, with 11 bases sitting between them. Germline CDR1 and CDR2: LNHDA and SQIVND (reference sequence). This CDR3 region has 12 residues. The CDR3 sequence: CASRAAVGELFF. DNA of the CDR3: TGTGCCAGTCGGGCCGCGGTCGGGGAGCTGTTTTTT.

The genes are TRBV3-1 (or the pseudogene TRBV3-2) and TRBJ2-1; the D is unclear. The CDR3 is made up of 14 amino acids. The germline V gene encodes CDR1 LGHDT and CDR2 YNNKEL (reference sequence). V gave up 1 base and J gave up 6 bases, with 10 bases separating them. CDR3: CASSQVPLTNEQFF. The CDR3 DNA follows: TGTGCCAGCAGCCAAGTGCCCTTAACCAATGAGCAGTTCTTC.

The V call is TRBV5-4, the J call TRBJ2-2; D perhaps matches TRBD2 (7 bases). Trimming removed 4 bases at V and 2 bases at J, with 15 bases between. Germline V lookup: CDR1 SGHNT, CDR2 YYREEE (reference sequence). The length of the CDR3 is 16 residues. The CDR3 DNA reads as TGTGCCAGCAGCGGCTCCGCGGGGGCAAACACCGGGGAGCTGTTTTTT. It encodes CASSGSAGANTGELFF.

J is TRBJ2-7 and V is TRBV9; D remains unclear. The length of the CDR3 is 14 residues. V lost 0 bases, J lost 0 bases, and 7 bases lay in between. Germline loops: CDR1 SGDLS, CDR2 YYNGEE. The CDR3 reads CASSVAEGSYEQYF. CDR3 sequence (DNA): TGTGCCAGCAGCGTAGCCGAAGGCTCCTACGAGCAGTACTTC.

The CDR3 loop is CASSEGGFVETQYF. The CDR3 DNA is TGTGCCAGCAGTGAGGGGGGGTTCGTCGAGACCCAGTACTTC. The V gene is TRBV25-1, the J gene TRBJ2-5, with TRBD2 matching 7 bases. CDR1 is MGHDK and CDR2 is SYGVNS in the germline V gene. This CDR3 spans 14 amino acids. V trimming: 3 bases; J trimming: 5 bases; junction bases outside the gene matches: 6.

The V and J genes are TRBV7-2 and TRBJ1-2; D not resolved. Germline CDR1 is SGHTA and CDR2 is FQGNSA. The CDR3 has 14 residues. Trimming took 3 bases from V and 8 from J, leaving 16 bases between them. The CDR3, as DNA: TGTGCCAGCAGCTTTGAGGTCAGTGGTGAAGGCTACACCTTC. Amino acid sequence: CASSFEVSGEGYTF.

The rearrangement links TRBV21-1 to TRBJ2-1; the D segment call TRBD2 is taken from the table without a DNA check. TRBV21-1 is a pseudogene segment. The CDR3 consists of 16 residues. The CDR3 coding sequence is TGTGCCAGCAGCAAAATGCCGGACTACCTTCCCGATGAGCAGTTCTTC. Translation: CASSKMPDYLPDEQFF.

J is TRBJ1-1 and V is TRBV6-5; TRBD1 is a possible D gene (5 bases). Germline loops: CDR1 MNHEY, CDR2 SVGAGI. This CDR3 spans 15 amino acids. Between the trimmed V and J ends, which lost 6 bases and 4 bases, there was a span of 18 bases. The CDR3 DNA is TGTGCCAGCAGCTGGGAGGGCAGGGCGATCACTGAAGCTTTCTTT. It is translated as CASSWEGRAITEAFF.

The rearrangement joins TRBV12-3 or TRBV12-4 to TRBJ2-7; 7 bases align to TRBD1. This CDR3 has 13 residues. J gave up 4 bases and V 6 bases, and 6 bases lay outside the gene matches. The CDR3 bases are TGTGCCAGCAGCACAGGGGTCGCATACGAGCAGTACTTC. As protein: CASSTGVAYEQYF.

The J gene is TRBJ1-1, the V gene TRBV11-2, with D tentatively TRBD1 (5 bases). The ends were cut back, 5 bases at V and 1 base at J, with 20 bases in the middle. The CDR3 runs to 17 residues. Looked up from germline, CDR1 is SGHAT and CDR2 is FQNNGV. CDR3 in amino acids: CASSRWRGDPRNTEAFF. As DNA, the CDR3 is TGTGCCAGCAGCCGCTGGCGGGGGGACCCGAGGAACACTGAAGCTTTCTTT.

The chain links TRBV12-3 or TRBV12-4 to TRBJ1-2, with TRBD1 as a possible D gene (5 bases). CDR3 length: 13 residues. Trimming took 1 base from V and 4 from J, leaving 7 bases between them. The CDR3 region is CASSLEGSYGYTF. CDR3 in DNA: TGTGCCAGCAGTTTAGAGGGGAGCTATGGCTACACCTTC.

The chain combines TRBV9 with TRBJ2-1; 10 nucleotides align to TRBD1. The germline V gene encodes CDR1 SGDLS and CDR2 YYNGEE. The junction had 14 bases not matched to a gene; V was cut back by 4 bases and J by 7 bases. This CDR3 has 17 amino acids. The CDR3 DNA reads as TGTGCCAGCAGCACCCGACTCGGGACAGGGGTGTATAATGAGCAGTTCTTC. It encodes CASSTRLGTGVYNEQFF.

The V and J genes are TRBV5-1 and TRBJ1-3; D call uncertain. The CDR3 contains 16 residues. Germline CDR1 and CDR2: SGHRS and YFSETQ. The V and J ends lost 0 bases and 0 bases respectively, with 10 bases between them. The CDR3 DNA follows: TGCGCCAGCAGCTTGGCCCAGGCCGACTCTGGAAACACCATATATTTT. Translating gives CASSLAQADSGNTIYF.

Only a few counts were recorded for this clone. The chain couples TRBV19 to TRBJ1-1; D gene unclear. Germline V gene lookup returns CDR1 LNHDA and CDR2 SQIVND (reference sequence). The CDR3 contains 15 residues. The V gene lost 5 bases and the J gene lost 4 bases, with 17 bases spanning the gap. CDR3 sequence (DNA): TGTGCCAGTAGTTCGGTCCCTAAGTTGGGCACTGAAGCTTTCTTT. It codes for CASSSVPKLGTEAFF.

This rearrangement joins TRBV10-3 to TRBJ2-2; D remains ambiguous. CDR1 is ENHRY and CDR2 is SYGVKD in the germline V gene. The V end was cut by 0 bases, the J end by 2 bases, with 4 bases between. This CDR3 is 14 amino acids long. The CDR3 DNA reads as TGTGCCATCAGTGAGTCGATTAACACCGGGGAGCTGTTTTTT. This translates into CAISESINTGELFF.

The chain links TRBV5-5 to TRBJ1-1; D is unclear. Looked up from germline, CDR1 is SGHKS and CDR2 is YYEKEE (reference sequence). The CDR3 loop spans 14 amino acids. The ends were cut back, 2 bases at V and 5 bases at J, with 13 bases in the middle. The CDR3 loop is CASSFYQKGTEAFF. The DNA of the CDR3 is TGTGCCAGCAGCTTTTACCAAAAAGGGACTGAAGCTTTCTTT.

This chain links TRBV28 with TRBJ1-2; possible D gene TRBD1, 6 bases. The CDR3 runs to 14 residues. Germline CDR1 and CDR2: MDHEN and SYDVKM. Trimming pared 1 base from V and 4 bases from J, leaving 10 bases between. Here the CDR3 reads CASSLSGAGYGYTF. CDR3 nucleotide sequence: TGTGCCAGCAGTTTATCAGGGGCAGGCTATGGCTACACCTTC.

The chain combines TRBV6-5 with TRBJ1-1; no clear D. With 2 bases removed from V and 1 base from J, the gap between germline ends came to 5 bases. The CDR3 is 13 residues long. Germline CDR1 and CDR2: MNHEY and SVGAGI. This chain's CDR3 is CASSYSENTEAFF. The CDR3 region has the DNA TGTGCCAGCAGTTACAGCGAGAACACTGAAGCTTTCTTT.

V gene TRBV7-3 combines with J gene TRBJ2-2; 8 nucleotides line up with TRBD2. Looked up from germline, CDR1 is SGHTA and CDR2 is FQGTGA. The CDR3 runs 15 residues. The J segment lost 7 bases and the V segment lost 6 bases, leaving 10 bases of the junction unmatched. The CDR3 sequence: CASRKEAGAFGELFF. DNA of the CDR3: TGTGCCAGCAGAAAAGAAGCGGGAGCGTTCGGGGAGCTGTTTTTT.

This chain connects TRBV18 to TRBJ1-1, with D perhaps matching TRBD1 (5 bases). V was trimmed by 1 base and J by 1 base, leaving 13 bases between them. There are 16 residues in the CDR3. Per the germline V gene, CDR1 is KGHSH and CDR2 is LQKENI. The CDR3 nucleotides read TGTGCCAGCTCACCACGGGTAGGGGCTTCGAACACTGAAGCTTTCTTT. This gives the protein CASSPRVGASNTEAFF. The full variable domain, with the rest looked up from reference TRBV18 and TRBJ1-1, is NAGVMQNPRHLVRRRGQEARLRCSPMKGHSHVYWYRQLPEEGLKFMVYLQKENIIDESGMPKERFSAEFPKEGPSILRIQQVVRGDSAAYFCASSPRVGASNTEAFFGQGTRLTVV.

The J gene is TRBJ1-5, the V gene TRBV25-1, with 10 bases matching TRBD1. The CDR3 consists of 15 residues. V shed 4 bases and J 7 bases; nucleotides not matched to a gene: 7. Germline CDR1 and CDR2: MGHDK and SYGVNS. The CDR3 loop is CASSGTGGFGQPQHF. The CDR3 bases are TGTGCCAGCAGTGGGACAGGGGGGTTCGGACAGCCCCAGCATTTT.

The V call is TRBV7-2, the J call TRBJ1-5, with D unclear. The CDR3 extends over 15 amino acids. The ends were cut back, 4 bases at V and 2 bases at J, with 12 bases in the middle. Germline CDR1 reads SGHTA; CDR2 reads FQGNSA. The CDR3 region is CASSSQSGGNQPQHF. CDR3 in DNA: TGTGCCAGCAGCTCACAGAGCGGTGGCAATCAGCCCCAGCATTTT. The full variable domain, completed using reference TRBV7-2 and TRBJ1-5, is GAGVSQSPSNKVTEKGKDVELRCDPISGHTALYWYRQSLGQGLEFLIYFQGNSAPDKSGLPSDRFSAERTGGSVSTLTIQRTQQEDSAVYLCASSSQSGGNQPQHFGDGTRLSIL.

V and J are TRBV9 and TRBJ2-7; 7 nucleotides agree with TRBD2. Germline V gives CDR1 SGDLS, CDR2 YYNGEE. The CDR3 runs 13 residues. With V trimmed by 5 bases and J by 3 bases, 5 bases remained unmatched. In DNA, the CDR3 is TGTGCCAGCAGTGTCAGGGAGGGCTACGAGCAGTACTTC. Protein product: CASSVREGYEQYF.

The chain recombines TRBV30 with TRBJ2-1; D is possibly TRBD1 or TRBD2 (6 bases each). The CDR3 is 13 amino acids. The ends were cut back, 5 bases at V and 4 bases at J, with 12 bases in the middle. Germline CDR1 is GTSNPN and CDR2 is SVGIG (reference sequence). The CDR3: CAWQGGPYNEQFF. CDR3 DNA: TGTGCCTGGCAAGGGGGGCCTTACAATGAGCAGTTCTTC.

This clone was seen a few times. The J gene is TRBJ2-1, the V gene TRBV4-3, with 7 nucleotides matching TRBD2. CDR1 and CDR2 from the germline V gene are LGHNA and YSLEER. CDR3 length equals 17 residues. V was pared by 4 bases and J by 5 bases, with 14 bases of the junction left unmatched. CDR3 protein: CASSPTAGGIGDNEQFF. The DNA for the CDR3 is TGCGCCAGCAGCCCTACGGCCGGGGGGATCGGGGACAATGAGCAGTTCTTC.